This T cell receptor (beta chain) appears in the sequencing data of a study of blood T cell repertoires in COVID-19. The overall study: COVID-19 samples, acute and convalescent, were from the United States, Italy and Spain. The analysed material was cDNA or gDNA that came from T cells, B-cell-depleted T cells, or PBMCs.

TCRdb keeps only in-frame clones here, not all; method: immunoSEQ multiplex PCR. The sample carries about 120,000 clones, 78% recorded once. The germline V gene has CDR1 SGDLS and CDR2 YYNGEE. CDR3 length equals 13 residues. Trimming removed 0 bases from V and 6 bases from J, with 7 bases in between. The J gene is TRBJ1-5, the V gene TRBV9; D gene uncertain. Sequencing was carried out using peripheral blood. This receptor was obtained from a man aged 70-80 years with acute or convalescent COVID-19. CDR3 sequence: CASSVDVSQPQHF. The CDR3 DNA reads as TGTGCCAGCAGCGTAGATGTATCTCAGCCCCAGCATTTT.